The source of this T cell receptor (beta chain) is a study of CD4 T cells in relation to SARS-CoV-2 and coronaviruses. Study summary: PBMCs were cultured with antigen for approximately nine days before TCR beta sequencing. Shared crossreactive spike epitopes were mapped to their HLA restriction.

TCRdb's copy holds only in-frame clones and misses some; the assay was immunoSEQ multiplex PCR. In the table there are 13,000 or so clones, 69% of which are singletons. Before the COVID-19 pandemic, during about 2010-2019, CD4+ T cells were taken from unexposed donors. After roughly 9 days of culture, CD4+ T cells were isolated. Cells permitting, SARS-CoV-2 S/N and four cold-coronavirus spikes were tested on unexposed-donor CD4+ T cells. Study observations and caveats: No crossreactivity against non-spike viral proteins was tested here.

A few counts support this clone. What it binds is not known. Sequencing was carried out using CD4+ T cells from PBMCs, cultured in vitro. This TCR was recovered from a human donor in good health.

The CDR3 reads CASSQTVTRGPNSPLHF. CDR3 coding DNA: TGCGCCAGCAGCCAAACAGTAACGAGGGGTCCTAATTCACCCCTCCACTTT. The V and J genes are TRBV4-1 and TRBJ1-6; possible D gene TRBD1, 5 bases. CDR1 is MGHRA, CDR2 YSYEKL, per germline. The CDR3 length is 17 residues. V lost 2 bases and J lost 6, with 17 bases in between.